What follows are 19 T cell receptor beta chains derived from one specimen sequenced in a study of OX40 agonist ivuxolimab in advanced cancers. Assay: immunoSEQ multiplex PCR; the TCRdb copy retains only in-frame clones and omits some. The sample includes about 40,000 clones, 88% of them seen just once. The specimen comprised CD4+ or CD8+ T cells sorted from blood, sampled in a trial of the OX40 agonist ivuxolimab. These receptor sequences come from an adult with an advanced solid tumor such as melanoma, head and neck, liver or kidney cancer.

This rearrangement joins TRBV11-2 to TRBJ2-1; 7 bases agree with TRBD2. The trim removed 5 bases at V and 10 bases at J, leaving 8 bases unmatched. Germline lookup yields CDR1 SGHAT and CDR2 FQNNGV. There are 13 residues in the CDR3. CDR3 sequence: CASSIASGWEQFF. In DNA form, the CDR3 reads TGTGCCAGCAGCATCGCTAGCGGTTGGGAGCAGTTCTTC. Based on the CDR3 plus reference TRBV11-2 and TRBJ2-1, the full variable domain is EAGVAQSPRYKIIEKRQSVAFWCNPISGHATLYWYQQILGQGPKLLIQFQNNGVVDDSQLPKDRFSAERLKGVDSTLKIQPAKLEDSAVYLCASSIASGWEQFFGPGTRLTVL.

This sequence joins TRBV28 and TRBJ2-3; D is possibly TRBD2 (6 bases). In germline, CDR1 is MDHEN, CDR2 SYDVKM. Trimming stripped 7 bases from V and 0 bases from J, with 14 bases between. The CDR3 is 15 residues long. This chain's CDR3 is CASITGATSTDTQYF. DNA for the CDR3: TGTGCCAGCATCACGGGAGCGACTAGCACAGATACGCAGTATTTT.

The chain combines TRBV29-1 with TRBJ2-7; 9 bases match TRBD2. Trimming at V came to 3 bases and at J to 2 bases, leaving 8 bases not matched to a gene. This CDR3 has 15 amino acids. Germline V gives CDR1 SQVTM, CDR2 ANQGSEA. CDR3 sequence reads: CSVDAGGPLAYEQYF. The CDR3 region has the DNA TGCAGCGTTGACGCGGGAGGGCCCTTAGCCTACGAGCAGTACTTC.

The rearrangement uses TRBV7-9 and TRBJ2-7; D call uncertain. In germline, CDR1 is SEHNR, CDR2 FQNEAQ (reference sequence). This CDR3 has 11 amino acids. V was pared by 1 base and J by 5 bases, with 3 bases between. The DNA of the CDR3 is TGTGCCAGCAGCTTAGAGGACGAGCAGTACTTC. Its translation is CASSLEDEQYF.

V usage is TRBV7-9 and J usage is TRBJ1-2, with 7 bases identical to TRBD1. This CDR3 contains 13 residues. Trimming removed 4 bases from V and 5 bases from J; junction bases left unmatched: 4. Germline V gene sequence: CDR1 SEHNR, CDR2 FQNEAQ (reference sequence). CDR3 region: CASSSRDRYGYTF. CDR3 coding DNA: TGTGCCAGCAGCTCGAGGGACAGATATGGCTACACCTTC.

This clone has just one count. The rearrangement joins TRBV7-8 to TRBJ2-7; 8 bases are a match to TRBD2. The germline V gene encodes CDR1 SGHVS and CDR2 FQNEAQ. The ends lost 8 bases at V and 5 bases at J; junction bases unmatched: 11. CDR3 length: 14 amino acids. CDR3 amino acids: CASRWTSRSHEQYF. CDR3 DNA: TGTGCCAGCCGTTGGACTAGCCGGTCCCACGAGCAGTACTTC.

This chain links TRBV20-1 with TRBJ2-1; D gene unclear. Trimming took off 6 bases at V and 10 bases at J, with 13 bases between the two ends. This CDR3 has 11 residues. CDR1 DFQATT and CDR2 SNEGSKA come from the germline V gene (reference sequence). CDR3 in amino acids: CSAPPGHEQFF. The CDR3 coding sequence is TGCAGTGCCCCCCCTGGCCACGAGCAGTTCTTC.

The V and J genes are TRBV6-1 and TRBJ2-1, with D possibly being TRBD2 (6 bases). V lost 10 bases and J 16 bases, leaving 20 bases between the germline ends. The CDR3 covers 11 residues. The germline V gene encodes CDR1 MNHNS and CDR2 SASEGT. The CDR3 bases are TGTGCCACCTTTTCGGGCGGGAATCTATTCTTC. This encodes CATFSGGNLFF.

J is TRBJ2-1 and V is TRBV13; the D is unclear. This CDR3 comprises 15 residues. V shed 3 bases and J shed 8 bases, with 17 bases lying between them. CDR1 and CDR2 from the germline V gene are PRHDT and FYEKMQ (reference sequence). For the CDR3, the DNA is TGTGCCAGCAGCTTCCCGGACGCTCCCGCGCATGAGCAGTTCTTC. Amino acid sequence: CASSFPDAPAHEQFF.

The chain is built from TRBV7-8 and TRBJ1-6, with D possibly being TRBD1 (5 bases). Germline lookup yields CDR1 SGHVS and CDR2 FQNEAQ. The V end was cut by 0 bases, the J end by 0 bases, with 9 bases between. The CDR3 contains 17 residues. CDR3 sequence: CASSLAGVSSYNSPLHF. The DNA of the CDR3 is TGTGCCAGCAGCTTAGCGGGGGTCAGCTCCTATAATTCACCCCTCCACTTT.

V and J are TRBV27 and TRBJ2-7; D uncertain. Germline-derived CDR1 and CDR2 are MNHEY and SMNVEV (reference sequence). Trimming stripped 2 bases from V and 0 bases from J, with 8 bases between. CDR3 length: 14 residues. CDR3 bases: TGTGCCAGCAGTTTAAGTCAAAGCTCCTACGAGCAGTACTTC. Protein sequence: CASSLSQSSYEQYF.

The gene calls are TRBV6-1 and TRBJ1-1, with 7 bases aligning to TRBD1. This CDR3 has 11 amino acids. The germline CDR1 and CDR2 sequences are MNHNS and SASEGT. After removal of 8 bases from V and 6 bases from J, the junction contained 3 bases not matched to a gene. In nucleotides, the CDR3 is TGTGCCAGCCATCAGGGGGCTGAAGCTTTCTTT. Translation: CASHQGAEAFF.

The chain is built from TRBV9 and TRBJ2-1; a possible D gene is TRBD1 (6 bases). Trimming took off 0 bases at V and 9 bases at J, with 19 bases between the two ends. The CDR3 is 16 amino acids. CDR1 and CDR2 from the germline V gene are SGDLS and YYNGEE. The CDR3: CASSVDGRGIRSEQFF. The CDR3 bases are TGTGCCAGCAGCGTAGATGGCAGGGGAATTCGTAGTGAGCAGTTCTTC.

Here the CDR3 DNA reads TGTGCCTGGAGCATCGGGGTGTCGGCAAATGAGCAGTTCTTC. This translates into CAWSIGVSANEQFF. The genes are TRBV30 and TRBJ2-1, with a possible D match to TRBD2 (5 bases). This CDR3 has 14 residues. Germline CDR1 and CDR2: GTSNPN and SVGIG (reference sequence). Trimming shortened V by 3 bases and J by 7 bases, and 16 bases separated the two germline ends.

The V and J genes are TRBV2 and TRBJ2-5; D not resolved. V was pared by 4 bases and J by 5 bases, with 14 bases between. In germline, CDR1 is SNHLY, CDR2 FYNNEI. The CDR3 totals 14 residues. CDR3 region: CASSGALLGETQYF. In nucleotides, the CDR3 is TGTGCCAGCAGTGGGGCCCTTCTTGGCGAGACCCAGTACTTC.

The rearrangement links TRBV6-5 to TRBJ1-4, with D perhaps matching TRBD1 (5 bases). V gave up 5 bases and J gave up 4 bases, with 14 bases separating them. The CDR3 totals 15 residues. CDR1 and CDR2 (germline): MNHEY, SVGAGI. The CDR3 loop reads CASSPTAGINEKLFF. In DNA, the CDR3 is TGTGCCAGCAGTCCTACGGCAGGGATTAATGAAAAACTGTTTTTT.

This clone was detected once. The CDR3 region has the DNA TGTGCCAGCAGACGTACTGGGTACGAGCAGTACTTC. Translating gives CASRRTGYEQYF. The V gene is TRBV6-5, the J gene TRBJ2-7, with D unclear. The germline V gene encodes CDR1 MNHEY and CDR2 SVGAGI. Deletions cut 6 bases from V and 4 bases from J, with 10 bases between. The CDR3 runs 12 residues.

As regards this clone: At the DNA level, this CDR3 is encoded by other sequences in the same sample as well. The rearrangement links TRBV5-4 to TRBJ1-1; D is possibly TRBD1 (6 bases). The CDR3 is 14 residues long. V lost 0 bases, J lost 4 bases, and 10 bases lay in between. Germline CDR1 SGHNT, CDR2 YYREEE (reference sequence). In nucleotides, the CDR3 is TGTGCCAGCAGCTTGGTGGGGGCAGGCACTGAAGCTTTCTTT. Translated, it gives CASSLVGAGTEAFF.

V usage is TRBV28 and J usage is TRBJ2-7; 10 bases line up with TRBD1. Trimming cost V 6 bases and J 2 bases; bases outside gene matches: 7. Germline V lookup: CDR1 MDHEN, CDR2 SYDVKM. This CDR3 is 15 amino acids long. CDR3 sequence reads: CASRVKGTGAYEQYF. CDR3 sequence (DNA): TGTGCCAGCAGAGTAAAAGGGACAGGGGCCTACGAGCAGTACTTC.